This T cell receptor beta chain originates from a study of blood T cell repertoires in COVID-19. Study in general: Samples representing acute and convalescent COVID-19 were sourced from the United States, Italy and Spain. The analysed material was cDNA or gDNA that came from T cells, B-cell-depleted T cells, or PBMCs.

V shed 2 bases and J shed 4 bases, with 8 bases lying between them. CDR3 length equals 13 residues. CDR1 is MNHNS and CDR2 is SASEGT in the germline V gene. Original analysis: Reference gene primer amplification in the assay estimated nucleated cell counts. Using immunoSEQ multiplex PCR, the repertoire was profiled, and TCRdb retains in-frame clones only, with some absent. The D gene and trimming were derived from the DNA, and the V and J assignments and clone size from that table. The profile shows over 250,000 clones, about 73% of them singletons. The source of this sequence is a woman older than 75 with acute or convalescent COVID-19. The sample comprised peripheral blood. This sequence joins TRBV6-1 and TRBJ1-2; possibly TRBD1 for D (5 bases). CDR3 DNA: TGTGCCAGCAGTGAACTCCAGGGCTATGGCTACACCTTC. Translated, it gives CASSELQGYGYTF.